These 5 T cell receptor beta chains were sequenced from one sample in a study of T cell responses to AZD1222 COVID-19 vaccine. Method: immunoSEQ multiplex PCR; TCRdb's copy keeps in-frame clones and lacks some. The sample includes just over 65,000 clones, roughly 87% of them seen just once. The specimen was peripheral blood, collected on day 0 of AZD1222 vaccination. These receptors were collected from an adult in good health.

V usage is TRBV5-8 and J usage is TRBJ1-1, with D perhaps TRBD1 (6 bases). V dropped 5 bases and J dropped 4 bases, with 18 bases sitting between them. Germline values: CDR1 SGHTS, CDR2 YDEGEE. The CDR3 loop spans 15 amino acids. CDR3 loop: CASRDRQGASTEAFF. The DNA for the CDR3 is TGTGCCAGCAGAGACAGGCAGGGAGCGAGCACTGAAGCTTTCTTT.

This clone has just one count. V gene TRBV9 combines with J gene TRBJ1-1; D unresolved. This CDR3 region has 14 residues. CDR1 is SGDLS, CDR2 YYNGEE, per germline. V gave up 4 bases and J gave up 2 bases, with 12 bases separating them. In DNA, the CDR3 is TGTGCCAGCAGCCCCAGCAACCTAAACACTGAAGCTTTCTTT. The encoded protein is CASSPSNLNTEAFF.

The rearrangement joins TRBV19 to TRBJ1-5; D gene ambiguous. Trimming left V 7 bases short and J 5 bases short, with 15 bases between. The CDR3 totals 14 residues. The germline V gene has CDR1 LNHDA and CDR2 SQIVND (reference sequence). The CDR3 coding sequence is TGTGCCAGTACTCCCGACCAACACGATCAGCCCCAGCATTTT. This sequence encodes CASTPDQHDQPQHF. The full variable domain, completed using reference TRBV19 and TRBJ1-5, is DGGITQSPKYLFRKEGQNVTLSCEQNLNHDAMYWYRQDPGQGLRLIYYSQIVNDFQKGDIAEGYSVSREKKESFPLTVTSAQKNPTAFYLCASTPDQHDQPQHFGDGTRLSIL.

In its sample, this clone was seen once. The chain couples TRBV10-3 to TRBJ1-1; TRBD1 matches at 7 bases. V dropped 10 bases and J dropped 5; count of bases not matched to a gene: 10. Germline CDR1 reads ENHRY; CDR2 reads SYGVKD. There are 13 residues in the CDR3. The CDR3 sequence: CATGDSLRTEAFF. DNA of the CDR3: TGTGCCACCGGGGACAGTTTGAGGACTGAAGCTTTCTTT.

The V gene is TRBV15, the J gene TRBJ1-1; D remains ambiguous. V lost 0 bases to trimming and J lost 4 bases, with 12 bases between them. CDR3 length: 15 residues. The germline V gene encodes CDR1 LNHNV and CDR2 YYDKDF (reference sequence). CDR3 DNA sequence: TGTGCCACCAGCAGAGATTATAACCGGGGCACTGAAGCTTTCTTT. Translation: CATSRDYNRGTEAFF.